This T cell receptor beta chain was recovered during a study of blood T cell repertoires in COVID-19 (dated by TCRdb to about 2020). Context from the whole study: Samples covering the acute and convalescent phases of COVID-19 were provided by collaborators in the United States, Italy and Spain. The prospective study material was composed of cDNA or gDNA derived from T cells, B-cell-depleted T cells, or PBMCs. Subjects who had been exposed to COVID-19, were actively infected with it, or had recovered from it provided the deeply sampled blood TCRbeta repertoires that made up the dataset. A de-identified subject ID, COVID-19 status, age in years and sex were almost always included in the sample metadata. Where HLA class I and class II types were available, the types were taken from metadata supplied by the sample provider, not from assay-based typing. The repertoires were released in a freely available public database meant as a resource for research on the immune response to SARS-CoV-2. Samples were obtained from the ongoing ImmuneRACE study (first 160 participants) and from over 1,000 subjects provided by 6 global collaborators. Beyond this particular receptor, the publication reports: How much clinical and demographic metadata was included differed by source and by participant, and the metadata was provided uncurated.

Collaborating institutions collected whole blood in K2EDTA tubes following their own protocols. Collaborator samples were shipped for TCRbeta analysis as frozen whole blood, isolated PBMCs, or DNA extracted from either sample type. The germline V gene (reference sequence) gives CDR1 as MNHNY and CDR2 as SVGAGI. V has 0 bases trimmed and J has 5 bases trimmed; junction bases matching no gene number 5. The CDR3 covers 15 residues, taking in both the cysteine and the phenylalanine. Only CDR3 DNA remains: 45 bases, in frame from the first base. TCRbeta CDR3 regions were amplified from genomic DNA by means of the immunoSEQ Assay, a bias-controlled multiplex PCR. The study's own analysis went as follows. Within the assay, amplification of reference gene primers was used to estimate how many nucleated cells each sample contained. To quantify the absolute abundance of each unique TCRbeta CDR3 rearrangement, sequence reads were collapsed and filtered. For each sample, productive Simpson clonality was calculated as the square root of Simpson's diversity index across productive rearrangements. TCRdb's version of the immuneACCESS table is confined to in-frame rearrangements and falls short of the full clone set. An unresolved V gene accounts for under half of the shortfall where checked; the remainder is of unknown origin. V, J and clone size are taken as reported in that table, and D and trimming were inferred from the DNA itself. A total of a few hundred thousand clones appear in this sample, approximately 90% of them only once. More than 2% of the sample goes to the ten largest clones.

In regard to this clone: The antigen it recognizes is unknown. The sample holds no much larger clone one base away, and base qualities are not on file.

Material: peripheral blood. The source is a man between 18 and 35 years old with active or convalescent COVID-19. Recombination connected TRBV6-6 to TRBJ2-7, with 9 middle bases fitting TRBD2. The CDR3 is CASSYSGGGGHEQYF. The nucleotide sequence reads TGTGCCAGCAGTTACTCTGGCGGGGGGGGTCACGAGCAGTACTTC.